These T cell receptor beta chains were read from a single sample in a study of cytomegalovirus exposure and HLA in healthy donors. The protocol was immunoSEQ multiplex PCR, while the TCRdb copy is restricted to in-frame clones and leaves out a portion. The profile shows around 150,000 clones, about 79% of them singletons. The sample comprised PBMCs. These receptors came from a male donor in good health and CMV-seronegative. Both conserved end residues are part of each CDR3. The order of the fields is J gene, V gene, clone size, D gene, CDR3 DNA, CDR3 protein. D genes are given only for firm matches. Clone size appears in some rows only: once, few, many, or a class for an expanded clone.

>TRBJ2-2|TRBV2|NA|NA
TGTGCCAGCAGGCCGAGCGGGACCGGGGAGCTGTTTTTT
CASRPSGTGELFF
>TRBJ2-7|TRBV25-1|few|TRBD1
TGTGCCAGCAGTGAGTGGGGGCCGGGACAGGGGTTCAACGAGCAGTACTTC
CASSEWGPGQGFNEQYF
>TRBJ2-1|TRBV7-7|NA|TRBD2
TGTGCTAGCAGCTTCGGACTAGGGAGTAGCAATGAGCAGTTCTTC
CASSFGLGSSNEQFF
>TRBJ2-7|TRBV18|NA|NA
TGTGCCAGCTCACCCATACGCGGGTATCAGGAGCAGTACTTC
CASSPIRGYQEQYF
>TRBJ2-7|TRBV5-1|NA|NA
TGCGCCAGCAGCTTGGTACAGGGCTCCTACGAGCAGTACTTC
CASSLVQGSYEQYF
>TRBJ1-1|TRBV5-1|NA|NA
TGCGCCAGCAGCGAACACCGGGGGAGCGGGACTGAAGCTTTCTTT
CASSEHRGSGTEAFF
>TRBJ1-3|TRBV4-1|NA|NA
TGCGCCAGCAGCCAAGTTCGGAGCTCTGGAAACACCATATATTTT
CASSQVRSSGNTIYF
>TRBJ2-7|TRBV7-7|NA|NA
TGTGCTAGCAGCCGGGAAGTTAGATCCTACGAGCAGTACTTC
CASSREVRSYEQYF
>TRBJ2-2|TRBV5-1|NA|TRBD2
TGCGCCAGCAGCCAGACTAGCGGGGGACCCCACCGGGAGCTGTTTTTT
CASSQTSGGPHRELFF
>TRBJ2-5|TRBV5-4|NA|NA
TGTGCCAGCAGCGACCGTAAAGGCGGCTTCCAAGAGACCCAGTACTTC
CASSDRKGGFQETQYF
>TRBJ2-1|TRBV4-1|NA|TRBD2
TGCGCCAGCAGCCAACGGGATTTTCGCGGGGGGCTCAATGAGCAGTTCTTC
CASSQRDFRGGLNEQFF
>TRBJ1-2|TRBV27|once|NA
TGTGCCAGCAGTTACCGGGACACGGATGGCTACACCTTC
CASSYRDTDGYTF
>TRBJ2-3|TRBV4-1|NA|TRBD1
TGCGCCAGCAGCCAAGGGACAGGGTTTAGCACAGATACGCAGTATTTT
CASSQGTGFSTDTQYF
>TRBJ1-2|TRBV7-9|NA|NA
TGTGCCAGCAGCTTAGCGTACCGGGACACCTTCTATGGCTACACCTTC
CASSLAYRDTFYGYTF
>TRBJ2-2|TRBV27|NA|NA
TGTGCCAGCCGTCAACAGCCGAACACCGGGGAGCTGTTTTTT
CASRQQPNTGELFF
>TRBJ2-1|TRBV4-1|NA|TRBD2
TGCGCCAGCAGCCAAGAAGCGACGACTAGCGGGGTCAATGAGCAGTTCTTC
CASSQEATTSGVNEQFF
>TRBJ2-7|TRBV10-3|NA|NA
TGTGCCATCAGTGGGACAGCTCACCTCTACGAGCAGTACTTC
CAISGTAHLYEQYF
>TRBJ2-7|TRBV7-9|NA|NA
TGTGCCAGCAGCTTGTCGGGCGAGCAGTACTTC
CASSLSGEQYF
>TRBJ2-7|TRBV9|once|NA
TGTGCCAGCACTCCAGGGCTAGCGTCCTACGAGCAGTACTTC
CASTPGLASYEQYF
>TRBJ1-2|TRBV2|few|NA
TGTGCCAGTAGGGGGAACACCTTC
CASRGNTF
>TRBJ2-7|TRBV7-8|NA|TRBD2
TGTGCCAGCAGGGGGGGGGACGGAGCCTACGAGCAGTACTTC
CASRGGDGAYEQYF
>TRBJ2-3|TRBV14|NA|NA
TGTGCCAGCAGCCAAGATTCTCCCCTGAGCACAGATACGCAGTATTTT
CASSQDSPLSTDTQYF
>TRBJ2-1|TRBV15|NA|TRBD2
TGTGCCACCAGCAGATCGGGACTAGCGTACAATGAGCAGTTCTTC
CATSRSGLAYNEQFF
>TRBJ2-3|TRBV4-2|few|NA
TGTGCCAGCAGCCAAGCCGGCAGGGGGGAAGATACGCAGTATTTT
CASSQAGRGEDTQYF
>TRBJ2-7|TRBV10-3|NA|NA
TGTGCCATCAGTGAGGGGCTCGACGAGCAGTACTTC
CAISEGLDEQYF
>TRBJ2-1|TRBV7-6|NA|NA
TGTGCCAGCAGCCAAGTCCCGAGCGGTGAGCAGTTCTTC
CASSQVPSGEQFF
>TRBJ2-7|TRBV2|NA|TRBD1
TGTGCCAGCAGTCTTACCGGGACAGGGGGCGACGAGCAGTACTTC
CASSLTGTGGDEQYF